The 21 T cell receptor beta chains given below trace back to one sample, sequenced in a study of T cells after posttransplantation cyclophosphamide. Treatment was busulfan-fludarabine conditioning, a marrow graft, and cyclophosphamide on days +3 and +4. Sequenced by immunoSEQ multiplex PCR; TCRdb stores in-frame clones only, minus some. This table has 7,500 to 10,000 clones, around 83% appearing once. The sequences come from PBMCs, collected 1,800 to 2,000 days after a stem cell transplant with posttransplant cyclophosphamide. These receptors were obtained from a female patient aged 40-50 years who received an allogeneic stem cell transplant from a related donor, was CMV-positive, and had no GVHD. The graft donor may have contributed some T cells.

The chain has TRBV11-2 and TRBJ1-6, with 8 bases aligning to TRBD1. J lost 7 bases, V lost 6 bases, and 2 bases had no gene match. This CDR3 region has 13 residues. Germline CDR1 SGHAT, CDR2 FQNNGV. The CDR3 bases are TGTGCCAGCAGGGACAGGGAGAATTCACCCCTCCACTTT. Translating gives CASRDRENSPLHF.

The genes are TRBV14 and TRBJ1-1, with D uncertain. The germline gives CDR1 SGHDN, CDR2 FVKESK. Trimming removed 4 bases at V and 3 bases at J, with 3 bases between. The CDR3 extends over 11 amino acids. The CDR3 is CASSPHTEAFF. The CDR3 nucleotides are TGTGCCAGCAGCCCTCACACTGAAGCTTTCTTT.

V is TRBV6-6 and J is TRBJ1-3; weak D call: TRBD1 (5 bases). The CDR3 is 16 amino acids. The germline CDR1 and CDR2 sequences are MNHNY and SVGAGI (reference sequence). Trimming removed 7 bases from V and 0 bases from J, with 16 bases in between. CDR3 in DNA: TGTGCCAGCACCAACGTCAGGGCGCCCTCTGGAAACACCATATATTTT. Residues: CASTNVRAPSGNTIYF.

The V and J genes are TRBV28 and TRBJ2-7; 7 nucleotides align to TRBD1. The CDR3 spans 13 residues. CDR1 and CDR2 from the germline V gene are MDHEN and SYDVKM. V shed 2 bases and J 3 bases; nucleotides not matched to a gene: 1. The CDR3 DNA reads TGTGCCAGCAGTTTACCAGGGGGCTACGAGCAGTACTTC. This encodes CASSLPGGYEQYF.

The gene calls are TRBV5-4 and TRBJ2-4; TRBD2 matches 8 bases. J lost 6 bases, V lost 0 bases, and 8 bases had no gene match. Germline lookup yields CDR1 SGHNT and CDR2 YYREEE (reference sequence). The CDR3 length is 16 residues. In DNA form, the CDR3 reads TGTGCCAGCAGCTTGGCACGGGGGGGTGGTTTAAACATTCAGTACTTC. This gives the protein CASSLARGGGLNIQYF.

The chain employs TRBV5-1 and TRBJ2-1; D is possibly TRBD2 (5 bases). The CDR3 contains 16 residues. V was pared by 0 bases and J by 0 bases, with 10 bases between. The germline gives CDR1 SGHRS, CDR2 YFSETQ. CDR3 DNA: TGCGCCAGCAGCTTGGCGGGGTTCAGCTCCTACAATGAGCAGTTCTTC. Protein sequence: CASSLAGFSSYNEQFF.

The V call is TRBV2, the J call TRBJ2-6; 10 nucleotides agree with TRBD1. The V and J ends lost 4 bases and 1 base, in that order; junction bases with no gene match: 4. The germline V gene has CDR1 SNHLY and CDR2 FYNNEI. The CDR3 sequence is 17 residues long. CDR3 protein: CASSVRDRGSGANVLTF. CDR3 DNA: TGTGCCAGCAGTGTACGGGACAGGGGTTCTGGGGCCAACGTCCTGACTTTC.

CDR3 protein: CASSLRGGGSQVGYYEQYF. The CDR3 nucleotides read TGTGCCAGCAGCCTAAGAGGGGGCGGTTCTCAGGTGGGTTACTACGAGCAGTACTTC. This sequence joins TRBV7-8 and TRBJ2-7, with 7 bases fitting TRBD1. CDR1 is SGHVS, CDR2 FQNEAQ, per germline. J gave up 3 bases and V 5 bases, and 22 bases lay outside the gene matches. The length of the CDR3 is 19 residues.

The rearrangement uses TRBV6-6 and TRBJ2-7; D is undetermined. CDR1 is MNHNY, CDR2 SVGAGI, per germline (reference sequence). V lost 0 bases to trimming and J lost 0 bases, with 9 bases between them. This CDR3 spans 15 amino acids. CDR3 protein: CASSYSARFSYEQYF. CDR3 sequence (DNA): TGTGCCAGCAGTTACTCAGCACGGTTCTCCTACGAGCAGTACTTC.

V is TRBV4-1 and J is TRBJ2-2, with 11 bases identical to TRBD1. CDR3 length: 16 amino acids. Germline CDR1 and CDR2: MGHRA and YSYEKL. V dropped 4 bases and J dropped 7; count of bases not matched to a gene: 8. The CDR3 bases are TGCGCCAGCAGCCCCTCCGGGACAGGGGGAAACGGGGAGCTGTTTTTT. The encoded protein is CASSPSGTGGNGELFF.

The chain's CDR3 is CASSPTSGGGYEQYF. In DNA form, the CDR3 reads TGTGCCAGCAGCCCGACTAGCGGGGGTGGTTACGAGCAGTACTTC. The V and J genes are TRBV5-5 and TRBJ2-7, with 12 positions matching TRBD2. There are 15 residues in the CDR3. The V and J ends lost 4 bases and 4 bases, in that order; junction bases with no gene match: 6. Per germline, CDR1 SGHKS and CDR2 YYEKEE (reference sequence).

The CDR3: CASSPPAGGPEQYF. The CDR3 DNA reads as TGTGCCAGCAGCCCCCCAGCGGGGGGGCCCGAGCAGTACTTC. The chain joins TRBV13 to TRBJ2-7; TRBD2 aligns across 10 bases. Germline V gene data show CDR1 as PRHDT and CDR2 as FYEKMQ (reference sequence). Losses at the gene ends were 5 bases for V and 6 bases for J; bases not matched to a gene: 7. This CDR3 has 14 amino acids.

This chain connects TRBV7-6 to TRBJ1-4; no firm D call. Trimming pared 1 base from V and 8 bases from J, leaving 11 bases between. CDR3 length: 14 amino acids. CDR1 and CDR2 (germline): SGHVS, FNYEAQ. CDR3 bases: TGTGCCAGCAGCTTAGATTATTTGGGCGAAAAACTGTTTTTT. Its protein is CASSLDYLGEKLFF.

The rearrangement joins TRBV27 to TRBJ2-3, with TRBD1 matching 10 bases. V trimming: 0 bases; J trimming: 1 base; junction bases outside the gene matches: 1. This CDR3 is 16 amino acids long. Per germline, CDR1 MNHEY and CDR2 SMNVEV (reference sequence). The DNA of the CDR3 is TGTGCCAGCAGTTTATCAGGGACAGGGGGCACAGATACGCAGTATTTT. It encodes CASSLSGTGGTDTQYF.

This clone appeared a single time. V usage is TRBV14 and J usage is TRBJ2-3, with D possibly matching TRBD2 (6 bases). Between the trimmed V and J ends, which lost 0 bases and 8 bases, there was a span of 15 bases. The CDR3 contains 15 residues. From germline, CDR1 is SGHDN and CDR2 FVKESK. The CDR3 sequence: CASSQETGGRGTQYF. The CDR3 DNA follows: TGTGCCAGCAGCCAAGAAACCGGGGGTAGGGGTACGCAGTATTTT.

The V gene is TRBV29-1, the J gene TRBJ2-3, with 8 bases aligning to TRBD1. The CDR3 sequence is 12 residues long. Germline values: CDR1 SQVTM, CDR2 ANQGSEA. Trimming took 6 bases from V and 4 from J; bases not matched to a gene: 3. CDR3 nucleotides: TGCAGCGTCCGACAGGGGCCAGATACGCAGTATTTT. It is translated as CSVRQGPDTQYF.

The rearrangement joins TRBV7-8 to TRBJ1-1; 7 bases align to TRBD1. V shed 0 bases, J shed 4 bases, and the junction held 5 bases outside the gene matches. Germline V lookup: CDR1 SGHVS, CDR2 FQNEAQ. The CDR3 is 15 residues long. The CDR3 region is CASSLAVSGGTEAFF. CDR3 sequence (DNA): TGTGCCAGCAGCTTAGCAGTATCAGGGGGCACTGAAGCTTTCTTT. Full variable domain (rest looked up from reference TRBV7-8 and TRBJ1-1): GAGVSQSPRYKVAKRGQDVALRCDPISGHVSLFWYQQALGQGPEFLTYFQNEAQLDKSGLPSDRFFAERPEGSVSTLKIQRTQQEDSAVYLCASSLAVSGGTEAFFGQGTRLTVV.

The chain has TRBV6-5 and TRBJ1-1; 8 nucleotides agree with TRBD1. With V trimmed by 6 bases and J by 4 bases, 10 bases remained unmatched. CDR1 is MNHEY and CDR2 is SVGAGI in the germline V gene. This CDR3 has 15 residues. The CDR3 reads CASRGGQGLSTEAFF. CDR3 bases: TGTGCCAGCAGGGGAGGACAGGGCTTGTCCACTGAAGCTTTCTTT.

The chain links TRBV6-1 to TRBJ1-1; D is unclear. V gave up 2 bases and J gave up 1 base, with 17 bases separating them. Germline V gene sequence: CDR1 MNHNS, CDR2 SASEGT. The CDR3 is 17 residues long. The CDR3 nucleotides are TGTGCCAGCAGTGAACCAGACCTGATGGGAGGGAACACTGAAGCTTTCTTT. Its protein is CASSEPDLMGGNTEAFF.

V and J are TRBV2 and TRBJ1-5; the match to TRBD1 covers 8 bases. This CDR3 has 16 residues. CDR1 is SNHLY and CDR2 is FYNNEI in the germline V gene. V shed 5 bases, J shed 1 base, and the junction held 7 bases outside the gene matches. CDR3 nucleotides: TGTGCCAGCAGTCTGCAGGGGGCTGCAAGCAATCAGCCCCAGCATTTT. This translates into CASSLQGAASNQPQHF.

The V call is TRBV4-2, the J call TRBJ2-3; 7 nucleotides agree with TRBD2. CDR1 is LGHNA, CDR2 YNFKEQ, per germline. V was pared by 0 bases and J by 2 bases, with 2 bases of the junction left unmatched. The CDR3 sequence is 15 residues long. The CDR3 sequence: CASSQELAATDTQYF. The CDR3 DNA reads TGTGCCAGCAGCCAAGAGCTAGCGGCCACAGATACGCAGTATTTT.